A selection of T cell receptor beta chains follows, all from one sample in a study of somatic mutations in cytotoxic T cells in rheumatoid arthritis. Sequenced by immunoSEQ multiplex PCR; TCRdb stores in-frame clones only, minus some. The sample contains approximately 13,000 clones, 65% to 75% of which appear only once. The sample comprised CD8+ T cells sorted from blood. The receptor set was obtained from a man in his sixties or seventies in good health. CDR3s include the opening cysteine and the closing phenylalanine or tryptophan. Each record gives: D gene, J gene, clone size, V gene, CDR3 DNA, CDR3 protein. A D gene is named only where the DNA matches it firmly. Part of the rows lack a size; the others show once, few, many or a class for expanded clones.

NA	TRBJ2-7	NA	TRBV28	TGTGCCAGCAGTCCCCTGCGGGAGCAGTACTTC	CASSPLREQYF
TRBD2	TRBJ2-3	NA	TRBV7-6	TGTGCCAGCAGCTTTGGGGGGGTCCTCACAGATACGCAGTATTTT	CASSFGGVLTDTQYF
NA	TRBJ2-2	few	TRBV7-9	TGTGCCAGCAGCTTATTCGAGAGGGCGAACACCGGGGAGCTGTTTTTT	CASSLFERANTGELFF
NA	TRBJ2-5	NA	TRBV30	TGTGCCTGGAGTGTACCGGAGAGGTCGTCTGGGGAAGGGACCCAGTACTTC	CAWSVPERSSGEGTQYF
NA	TRBJ1-5	NA	TRBV6-4	TGTGCCAGCAGTGACTCGAAGTTCAATCAGCCCCAGCATTTT	CASSDSKFNQPQHF
NA	TRBJ2-2	NA	TRBV5-4	TGTGCCAGCAGCCAAGTTGGGCACACCGGGGAGCTGTTTTTT	CASSQVGHTGELFF
TRBD1	TRBJ1-1	NA	TRBV5-4	TGTGCCAGCAGCTTACAGGGGGCCGCTGAAGCTTTCTTT	CASSLQGAAEAFF
NA	TRBJ2-7	NA	TRBV7-2	TGTGCCAGCAGCTTAGACTATCCCTCCTACGAGCAGTACTTC	CASSLDYPSYEQYF
TRBD2	TRBJ2-1	NA	TRBV27	TGTGCCAGCAGTCCACATGGGACTAGCGGGAGTTATAATGAGCAGTTCTTC	CASSPHGTSGSYNEQFF
TRBD1	TRBJ2-7	NA	TRBV13	TGTGCCAGCAGCGGCCAGGGGGTTGCGGTCCACGAGCAGCACTTC	CASSGQGVAVHEQHF
TRBD1	TRBJ2-7	medium-sized	TRBV6-5	TGTGCCAGCATCACCGGACAGGGGCTCGAGCAGTACTTC	CASITGQGLEQYF
NA	TRBJ1-5	few	TRBV2	TGTGCCAGCAGTGAAGGGCAGAACAATCAGCCCCAGCATTTT	CASSEGQNNQPQHF
NA	TRBJ2-7	NA	TRBV6-1	TGTGCCAGCAGTGACGGGGGCGTAAGCTCCTACGAGCAGTACTTC	CASSDGGVSSYEQYF
TRBD2	TRBJ2-3	NA	TRBV7-2	TGTGCCAGCATCCAATGGCGGGAGAGCACAGATACGCAGTATTTT	CASIQWRESTDTQYF
TRBD2	TRBJ2-3	NA	TRBV9	TGTGCCAGCAGCCCGTTAACTAGCGTTAGCGCAGATACGCAGTATTTT	CASSPLTSVSADTQYF
NA	TRBJ2-7	NA	TRBV28	TGTGCCAGCAGTTTTGGGTGGGGCAGCGACTACGAGCAGTACTTC	CASSFGWGSDYEQYF
TRBD1	TRBJ1-2	NA	TRBV27	TGTGCCAGCAGAACAGGGGGCAATGGCTACACCTTC	CASRTGGNGYTF
NA	TRBJ2-2	NA	TRBV19	TGTGCCAGTAGTATATTAGCACAGGCGAACACCGGGGAGCTGTTTTTT	CASSILAQANTGELFF
TRBD1	TRBJ2-5	NA	TRBV28	TGTGCCAGCAGTCCGGACAGGGGGCAAGAGACCCAGTACTTC	CASSPDRGQETQYF
NA	TRBJ1-1	NA	TRBV28	TGTGCCAGCAGTCTCCTTGATGGGGGGCCCACTGAAGCTTTCTTT	CASSLLDGGPTEAFF
NA	TRBJ1-6	few	TRBV5-5	TGTGCCAGCAGCTACCGGACAGCGGAAGGACTCCACTTT	CASSYRTAEGLHF
NA	TRBJ1-1	NA	TRBV19	TGTGCCAGTACCATGCCCGGGGGCACTGAAGCTTTCTTT	CASTMPGGTEAFF
NA	TRBJ2-7	NA	TRBV21-1	TGTGCCAGCAGCACCCTAAAACAGGGGGGGGACCACGAGCAGTACTTC	CASSTLKQGGDHEQYF
TRBD1	TRBJ2-3	NA	TRBV9	TGTGCCAGCACCCGTAAGATCCTGACAGGGGGGGATCCAGATACGCAGTATTTT	CASTRKILTGGDPDTQYF
NA	TRBJ1-1	NA	TRBV29-1	TGCAGCGCCGGGGGTAGGGCGCACACTGAAGCTTTCTTT	CSAGGRAHTEAFF
NA	TRBJ2-2	NA	TRBV27	TGTGCCAGCAGTTTAATGCGGGGGCCCGGGGAGCTGTTTTTT	CASSLMRGPGELFF
TRBD1	TRBJ2-4	NA	TRBV5-1	TGCGCCAGCAGCCTGGCGGGGGGACAGGGGGCTGACATTCAGTACTTC	CASSLAGGQGADIQYF
NA	TRBJ2-3	NA	TRBV4-3	TGCGCCAGCAGCCAAGATAAAGGGGGGGCCACAGATACGCAGTATTTT	CASSQDKGGATDTQYF
NA	TRBJ2-2	NA	TRBV7-9	TGTGCCAGCAGCTTACTAGGGACAAGGTCTAGGACCGGGGAGCTGTTTTTT	CASSLLGTRSRTGELFF
TRBD1	TRBJ1-1	few	TRBV13	TGTGCCAGCAGCTTCACAGGGGGCACTGAAGCTTTCTTT	CASSFTGGTEAFF
NA	TRBJ1-1	few	TRBV7-3	TGTGCCAGCAGCTTAAACGGGGGCACTGAAGCTTTCTTT	CASSLNGGTEAFF
NA	TRBJ2-7	NA	TRBV2	TGTGCCAGCTCCCTAACTTACGAGCAGTACTTC	CASSLTYEQYF
TRBD2	TRBJ2-3	NA	TRBV6-1	TGTGCCAGCAGTGGGGGGGCGGGAGGGCCTTCAGATACGCAGTATTTT	CASSGGAGGPSDTQYF
TRBD1	TRBJ2-7	NA	TRBV10-2	TGCGCCAGCAGTGGGGACAGCCCAACCTACGAGCAGTACTTC	CASSGDSPTYEQYF
NA	TRBJ2-7	NA	TRBV9	TGTGCCAGCAGCACCAGGGGGGGGCGGGACGAGCAGTACTTC	CASSTRGGRDEQYF
NA	TRBJ1-1	few	TRBV6-5	TGTGCCAGCAGTTATATCAGTGGGAACACTGAAGCTTTCTTT	CASSYISGNTEAFF
TRBD1	TRBJ1-2	once	TRBV25-1	TGTGCCAGCAGCACCCCCGGGACAGGGAGTAATGGCTACACCTTC	CASSTPGTGSNGYTF
TRBD2	TRBJ2-1	NA	TRBV5-6	TGTGCCAGCAGCGTAGGGCGGGGGGTCTACAATGAGCAGTTCTTC	CASSVGRGVYNEQFF
TRBD2	TRBJ2-5	NA	TRBV28	TGTGCCAGCAGTTTACCGACTAGCGAGGAGACCCAGTACTTC	CASSLPTSEETQYF
NA	TRBJ1-1	NA	TRBV10-1	TGCGCCAGCAGTGAACAGGGTGGCACTGAAGCTTTCTTT	CASSEQGGTEAFF
NA	TRBJ2-1	NA	TRBV4-3	TGCGCCAGCAGCCAAGGAATCGGGGGGCCTGAGCAGTTCTTC	CASSQGIGGPEQFF
TRBD2	TRBJ2-3	NA	TRBV6-1	TGTGCCAGTACTGGGGGGGTAGAAGGGGATACGCAGTATTTT	CASTGGVEGDTQYF
NA	TRBJ1-2	NA	TRBV2	TGTGCCAGCAGGGCCATAGGCTACACCTTC	CASRAIGYTF
NA	TRBJ2-1	NA	TRBV6-5	TGTGCCAGCAGTCCCTCAAACAATGAGCAGTTCTTC	CASSPSNNEQFF
NA	TRBJ2-1	NA	TRBV7-8	TGTGCCAGCAGCTTAGATACAGGGTTAGTCAATGAGCAGTTCTTC	CASSLDTGLVNEQFF
TRBD1	TRBJ1-4	NA	TRBV30	TGTGCCTGGACCCCCGGGACAGCCCGAAATGAAAAACTGTTTTTT	CAWTPGTARNEKLFF
NA	TRBJ1-1	NA	TRBV19	TGTGCCAGTAGTTATATGGGGTTGGAGACTGAAGCTTTCTTT	CASSYMGLETEAFF
NA	TRBJ1-1	NA	TRBV5-1	TGCGCCAGCAGCTTGGGGACAGACAACACTGAAGCTTTCTTT	CASSLGTDNTEAFF
NA	TRBJ1-4	NA	TRBV7-6	TGTGCCAGCAGCTCCGGGATGGATGAAAAACTGTTTTTT	CASSSGMDEKLFF
TRBD2	TRBJ2-1	NA	TRBV4-3	TGCGCCAGCAGCCAAGTGGCTAGCGGGGTTACCTACAATGAGCAGTTCTTC	CASSQVASGVTYNEQFF
NA	TRBJ1-5	NA	TRBV4-1	TGCGCCAGCAGCCAAGCCTCAGGGGCGCTTGGCAATCAGCCCCAGCATTTT	CASSQASGALGNQPQHF
NA	TRBJ2-7	few	TRBV10-2	TGCGCCAGCAAAGGACCCTACGAGCAGTACTTC	CASKGPYEQYF
TRBD2	TRBJ2-1	NA	TRBV13	TGTGCCAGCAGCTTAGCCACTAGCGCAGAGCAGTTCTTC	CASSLATSAEQFF
NA	TRBJ1-4	NA	TRBV9	TGTGCCAGCAGCGTAGCTGGCAGTTCAGAACTGTTTTTT	CASSVAGSSELFF
NA	TRBJ1-1	NA	TRBV7-9	TGTGCCAGCAGCTTAGAAGGGGACACTGAAGCTTTCTTT	CASSLEGDTEAFF